This T cell receptor (beta chain) was sequenced during a study of OX40 agonist ivuxolimab in advanced cancers. Overall study: Participants averaged approximately 60 years of age (range about 23 to 80) and were roughly 80% male. Overall study findings and caveats: CD8+ T cells (on average) carried more expanded clones than CD4+ T cells. At 0.1-3.0 mg/kg, partial responders had clonal expansion among the lowest observed.

As concerns this clone: Its antigen remains unknown.

This CDR3 has 14 amino acids. V was clipped by 8 bases and J by 4 bases, with 17 bases between them. Per the germline V gene, CDR1 is LNHDA and CDR2 is SQIVND (reference sequence). TCRdb's copy holds only in-frame clones and misses some; the assay was immunoSEQ multiplex PCR. The sample shows roughly 50,000 clones, around 93% of them seen only once. The J gene is TRBJ2-5, the V gene TRBV19; tentative D call: TRBD2 (6 bases). This sample comprised CD4+ or CD8+ T cells sorted from blood, obtained in a trial of the OX40 agonist ivuxolimab. This TCR came from an adult with an advanced solid tumor such as melanoma, head and neck, liver or kidney cancer. The CDR3 reads CASSPWGAGETQYF. The DNA of the CDR3 is TGTGCCAGTTCTCCATGGGGAGCGGGAGAGACCCAGTACTTC.